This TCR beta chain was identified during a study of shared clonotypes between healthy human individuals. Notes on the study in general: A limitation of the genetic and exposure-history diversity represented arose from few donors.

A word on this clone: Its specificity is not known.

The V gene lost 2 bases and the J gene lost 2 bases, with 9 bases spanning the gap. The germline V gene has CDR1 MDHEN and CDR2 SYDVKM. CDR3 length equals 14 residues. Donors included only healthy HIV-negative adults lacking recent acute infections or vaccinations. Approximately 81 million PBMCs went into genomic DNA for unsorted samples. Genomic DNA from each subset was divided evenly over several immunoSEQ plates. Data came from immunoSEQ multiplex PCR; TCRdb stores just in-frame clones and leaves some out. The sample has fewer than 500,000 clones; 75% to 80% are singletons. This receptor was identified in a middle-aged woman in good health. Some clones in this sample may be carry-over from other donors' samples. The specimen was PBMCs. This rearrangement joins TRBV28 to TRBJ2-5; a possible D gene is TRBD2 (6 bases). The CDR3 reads CASSLGSGQETQYF. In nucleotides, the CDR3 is TGTGCCAGCAGTTTAGGTAGCGGACAAGAGACCCAGTACTTC. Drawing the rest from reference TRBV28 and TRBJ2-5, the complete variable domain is DVKVTQSSRYLVKRTGEKVFLECVQDMDHENMFWYRQDPGLGLRLIYFSYDVKMKEKGDIPEGYSVSREKKERFSLILESASTNQTSMYLCASSLGSGQETQYFGPGTRLLVL.